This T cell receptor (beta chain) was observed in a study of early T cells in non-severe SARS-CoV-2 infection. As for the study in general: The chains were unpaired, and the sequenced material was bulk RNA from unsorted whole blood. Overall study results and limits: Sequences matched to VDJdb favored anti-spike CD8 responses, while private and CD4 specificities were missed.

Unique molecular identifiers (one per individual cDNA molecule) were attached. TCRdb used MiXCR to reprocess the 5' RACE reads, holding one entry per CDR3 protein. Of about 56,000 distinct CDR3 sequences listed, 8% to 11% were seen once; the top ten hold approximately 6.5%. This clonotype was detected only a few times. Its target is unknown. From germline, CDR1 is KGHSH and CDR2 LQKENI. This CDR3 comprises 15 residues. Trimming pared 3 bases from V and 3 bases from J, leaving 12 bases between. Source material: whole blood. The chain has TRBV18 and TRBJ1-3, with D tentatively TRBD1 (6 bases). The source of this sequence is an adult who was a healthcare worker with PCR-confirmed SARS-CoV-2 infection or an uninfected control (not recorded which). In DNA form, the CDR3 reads TGTGCCAGCTCACCCGAGACAGGCCGTGGAAACACCATATATTTT. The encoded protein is CASSPETGRGNTIYF. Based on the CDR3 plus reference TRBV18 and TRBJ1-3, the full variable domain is NAGVMQNPRHLVRRRGQEARLRCSPMKGHSHVYWYRQLPEEGLKFMVYLQKENIIDESGMPKERFSAEFPKEGPSILRIQQVVRGDSAAYFCASSPETGRGNTIYFGEGSWLTVV.